These 27 T cell receptor beta chains originate from one sample sequenced in a study of beta chain features in type 1 diabetes. The investigators reverse transcribed all of the isolated RNA, so they sequenced expressed TCRB transcripts. TCRdb's copy holds only in-frame clones and misses some; the assay was immunoSEQ multiplex PCR. The table has 350,000 or so clones, around 20% seen once. The sequenced sample consisted of naive CD4+ T cells from blood. These receptors were collected from a woman younger than 30 in good health.

V and J are TRBV4-2 and TRBJ2-5; no clear D. The CDR3 is 11 amino acids. V lost 5 bases, J lost 3 bases, and 4 bases lay in between. CDR1 is LGHNA, CDR2 YNFKEQ, per germline. In nucleotides, the CDR3 is TGTGCCAGCAGCTTTAAAGAGACCCAGTACTTC. Its protein product is CASSFKETQYF.

The CDR3 coding sequence is TGCGCCAGCAGCTTGGCCGGGAGCGGGGGCTACGAGCAGTACTTC. Its translation: CASSLAGSGGYEQYF. This sequence joins TRBV5-1 and TRBJ2-7; 8 bases are shared with TRBD2. CDR3 length equals 15 residues. J gave up 3 bases and V 0 bases, and 5 bases lay outside the gene matches. From germline, CDR1 is SGHRS and CDR2 YFSETQ.

This chain links TRBV14 with TRBJ2-7; the match to TRBD2 covers 11 bases. Germline V lookup: CDR1 SGHDN, CDR2 FVKESK. There are 15 residues in the CDR3. V trimming: 2 bases; J trimming: 4 bases; junction bases outside the gene matches: 4. CDR3: CASSQPGLADYEQYF. As DNA, the CDR3 is TGTGCCAGCAGCCAACCGGGACTAGCGGATTACGAGCAGTACTTC. Full variable domain (missing parts from reference TRBV14 and TRBJ2-7): EAGVTQFPSHSVIEKGQTVTLRCDPISGHDNLYWYRRVMGKEIKFLLHFVKESKQDESGMPNNRFLAERTGGTYSTLKVQPAELEDSGVYFCASSQPGLADYEQYFGPGTRLTVT.

The chain is built from TRBV7-2 and TRBJ2-7; TRBD2 matches 14 bases. The V segment lost 6 bases and the J segment 3 bases; nucleotides outside the gene matches: 1. This CDR3 has 14 amino acids. Looked up from germline, CDR1 is SGHTA and CDR2 is FQGNSA. The CDR3 sequence: CASSGTSGSYEQYF. Here the CDR3 DNA reads TGTGCCAGCAGTGGGACTAGCGGGAGCTACGAGCAGTACTTC.

The chain joins TRBV9 to TRBJ2-3; maybe TRBD2 (6 bases). Germline V CDR1 and CDR2: SGDLS, YYNGEE. The V end lost 3 bases, the J end lost 2 bases, and 13 bases lay between the germline ends. CDR3 length: 15 amino acids. CDR3 in amino acids: CASSGRTGATDTQYF. The CDR3 DNA sequence: TGTGCCAGCAGCGGAAGGACGGGAGCCACAGATACGCAGTATTTT.

This clone occurred a few times. CDR3: CASSQEGRGLQPQHF. CDR3 in DNA: TGCGCCAGCAGCCAAGAGGGCAGGGGGCTGCAGCCCCAGCATTTT. The chain uses TRBV4-1 and TRBJ1-5, with TRBD1 identical over 8 bases. The CDR3 is made up of 15 amino acids. Germline V gene lookup returns CDR1 MGHRA and CDR2 YSYEKL. The V and J ends lost 0 bases and 7 bases, in that order; junction bases with no gene match: 5.

This clone was seen a handful of times. This chain links TRBV30 with TRBJ1-1; possible D gene TRBD1, 5 bases. The CDR3 covers 14 residues. Looked up from germline, CDR1 is GTSNPN and CDR2 is SVGIG (reference sequence). The ends were cut back, 5 bases at V and 3 bases at J, with 16 bases in the middle. As DNA, the CDR3 is TGTGCCTGGCACCTTGGGGCGGTTGACACTGAAGCTTTCTTT. Translating gives CAWHLGAVDTEAFF.

There are a few counts of this clone. The chain combines TRBV2 with TRBJ2-7; tentatively, D is TRBD2 (6 bases). The CDR3 consists of 15 residues. Germline V gene sequence: CDR1 SNHLY, CDR2 FYNNEI. Trimming pared 7 bases from V and 0 bases from J, leaving 16 bases between. The DNA for the CDR3 is TGTGCCAGCACTGGGCGGAGGGCGAGCTCCTACGAGCAGTACTTC. The encoded protein is CASTGRRASSYEQYF.

This clone came up a few times. The V and J genes are TRBV6-6 and TRBJ1-1, with D maybe TRBD1 (6 bases). V shed 5 bases and J shed 4 bases, with 11 bases lying between them. Germline lookup yields CDR1 MNHNY and CDR2 SVGAGI (reference sequence). The CDR3 loop spans 13 amino acids. CDR3 residues: CASSHGQITEAFF. Written as DNA, the CDR3 is TGTGCCAGCAGTCACGGACAGATCACTGAAGCTTTCTTT.

This clone was detected only once. The V and J genes are TRBV4-1 and TRBJ1-1; maybe TRBD1 (6 bases). CDR1 and CDR2 from the germline V gene are MGHRA and YSYEKL. Trimming took off 0 bases at V and 5 bases at J, with 10 bases between the two ends. The CDR3 is 14 residues long. DNA for the CDR3: TGCGCCAGCAGCCAAGAGGGGGCGGAGACTGAAGCTTTCTTT. This sequence encodes CASSQEGAETEAFF.

V and J are TRBV5-1 and TRBJ2-3; TRBD2 matches at 15 bases. The junction had 10 bases not matched to a gene; V was cut back by 4 bases and J by 1 base. The CDR3 loop spans 19 amino acids. Looked up from germline, CDR1 is SGHRS and CDR2 is YFSETQ. This CDR3 reads CASSTRGLAGGSGTDTQYF. The DNA for the CDR3 is TGCGCCAGCAGCACCCGGGGACTAGCGGGGGGCTCCGGCACAGATACGCAGTATTTT.

The chain links TRBV19 to TRBJ2-1; 16 nucleotides line up with TRBD2. V lost 7 bases and J lost 8; bases outside the gene matches: 2. Germline V gene sequence: CDR1 LNHDA, CDR2 SQIVND (reference sequence). The CDR3 covers 14 residues. This CDR3 is CASMGLAGGHEQFF. Written as DNA, the CDR3 is TGTGCCAGTATGGGACTAGCGGGAGGGCATGAGCAGTTCTTC.

This clone was counted between two and nine times. The chain combines TRBV19 with TRBJ1-5, with D possibly TRBD1 on 5 matching bases. Per germline, CDR1 LNHDA and CDR2 SQIVND (reference sequence). This CDR3 is built from 14 residues. Trimming pared 5 bases from V and 1 base from J, leaving 9 bases between. The CDR3 region is CASSFRQSNQPQHF. In DNA form, the CDR3 reads TGTGCCAGTAGTTTTCGACAGAGCAATCAGCCCCAGCATTTT.

The table lists this clone with a few counts. The V gene is TRBV7-9, the J gene TRBJ1-1; D perhaps matches TRBD1 (5 bases). This CDR3 spans 15 amino acids. The V end was cut by 4 bases, the J end by 0 bases, with 12 bases between. Germline CDR1 SEHNR, CDR2 FQNEAQ (reference sequence). The CDR3 protein is CASSSWGDVNTEAFF. For the CDR3, the DNA is TGTGCCAGCAGCTCCTGGGGGGATGTGAACACTGAAGCTTTCTTT.

This chain uses TRBV19 with TRBJ1-2; 8 nucleotides align to TRBD1. CDR1 and CDR2 (germline): LNHDA, SQIVND (reference sequence). The CDR3 covers 15 residues. V lost 0 bases to trimming and J lost 4 bases; unmatched junction nucleotides: 4. CDR3 coding DNA: TGTGCCAGTAGTATAGAGGGGACAGGACTCTATGGCTACACCTTC. Translated, it gives CASSIEGTGLYGYTF.

The CDR3 reads CASNPTSSPETQYF. CDR3 in DNA: TGTGCCAGCAACCCGACTAGCTCCCCAGAGACCCAGTACTTC. The chain links TRBV5-4 to TRBJ2-5; 7 nucleotides line up with TRBD2. V gave up 6 bases and J gave up 4 bases; unmatched junction bases: 9. Germline V gene lookup returns CDR1 SGHNT and CDR2 YYREEE (reference sequence). This CDR3 has 14 residues.

This clone has just a few counts. This chain uses TRBV5-8 with TRBJ2-1; D gene unclear. Trimming left V 4 bases short and J 0 bases short, with 11 bases between. CDR1 is SGHTS, CDR2 YDEGEE, per germline. The CDR3 consists of 15 residues. The CDR3 spells CASSERLSSYNEQFF. For the CDR3, the DNA is TGTGCCAGCAGCGAGAGACTGTCCTCCTACAATGAGCAGTTCTTC.

This clone occurred a few times. The chain links TRBV7-2 to TRBJ2-7; 7 bases are shared with TRBD1. CDR3 size: 15 residues. The J segment lost 5 bases and the V segment lost 7 bases, leaving 14 bases of the junction unmatched. Germline-derived CDR1 and CDR2 are SGHTA and FQGNSA. This CDR3 is CASTPRGQLPHEQYF. The CDR3 DNA is TGTGCCAGCACTCCTCGGGGACAGCTCCCCCACGAGCAGTACTTC.

This clone occurred a few times. The gene calls are TRBV29-1 and TRBJ1-1; 8 bases fit TRBD1. This CDR3 region has 13 residues. Germline V gives CDR1 SQVTM, CDR2 ANQGSEA. The trim removed 3 bases at V and 10 bases at J, leaving 10 bases unmatched. The CDR3: CSVDPPGQELAFF. DNA for the CDR3: TGCAGCGTTGACCCCCCGGGACAGGAGTTAGCTTTCTTT.

The V and J genes are TRBV14 and TRBJ2-1; D might be TRBD2 (7 bases). The germline V gene encodes CDR1 SGHDN and CDR2 FVKESK. The CDR3 loop spans 17 amino acids. The V end lost 2 bases, the J end lost 4 bases, and 18 bases lay between the germline ends. The CDR3 DNA follows: TGTGCCAGCAGCCAACCCAGACGGGGGGCCACGTACAATGAGCAGTTCTTC. It encodes CASSQPRRGATYNEQFF.

A single count supports this clone. The V call is TRBV5-4, the J call TRBJ1-1, with TRBD1 matching over 8 bases. CDR1 is SGHNT and CDR2 is YYREEE in the germline V gene (reference sequence). The CDR3 loop spans 16 amino acids. J lost 1 base, V lost 5 bases, and 10 bases had no gene match. For the CDR3, the DNA is TGTGCCAGCAGTCGTGGGGACAGGTTTTCGAACACTGAAGCTTTCTTT. Translation: CASSRGDRFSNTEAFF.

This clone appeared a few times. This chain connects TRBV18 to TRBJ1-2; D is ambiguous. The CDR3 contains 16 residues. CDR1 KGHSH and CDR2 LQKENI come from the germline V gene. The V end was cut by 0 bases, the J end by 6 bases, with 17 bases between. The CDR3 DNA is TGTGCCAGCTCACCACCTTCAGGAGGGCCAAGGAATGGCTACACCTTC. This translates into CASSPPSGGPRNGYTF.

This clone was detected only a few times. The chain is built from TRBV5-1 and TRBJ2-3, with TRBD1 as a possible D gene (5 bases). In germline, CDR1 is SGHRS, CDR2 YFSETQ. V shed 5 bases and J shed 2 bases, with 15 bases lying between them. The CDR3 has 15 amino acids. CDR3: CASRQAGLATDTQYF. Here the CDR3 DNA reads TGCGCCAGCAGACAGGCAGGCCTTGCCACAGATACGCAGTATTTT.

The V gene is TRBV9, the J gene TRBJ2-2, with D maybe TRBD1 (6 bases). V lost 9 bases to trimming and J lost 2 bases, with 14 bases between them. This CDR3 has 14 amino acids. Germline lookup yields CDR1 SGDLS and CDR2 YYNGEE. CDR3 in DNA: TGTGCCACCCCAATGGGGGCCAACACCGGGGAGCTGTTTTTT. Protein: CATPMGANTGELFF.

The sample holds one count of this clone. V is TRBV4-1 and J is TRBJ2-7, with TRBD1 identical over 7 bases. Germline loops: CDR1 MGHRA, CDR2 YSYEKL. This CDR3 region has 17 residues. Trimming cost V 3 bases and J 5 bases; bases outside gene matches: 16. CDR3 in amino acids: CASSHLDIRGQNDEQYF. Here the CDR3 DNA reads TGCGCCAGCAGCCACCTCGACATCCGGGGACAGAATGACGAGCAGTACTTC.

The J gene is TRBJ2-7, the V gene TRBV4-2; the match to TRBD2 covers 12 bases. Germline lookup yields CDR1 LGHNA and CDR2 YNFKEQ. The CDR3 runs 19 residues. Trimming removed 2 bases from V and 0 bases from J; junction bases left unmatched: 11. The CDR3 reads CASSQTPSLAGGDSYEQYF. The DNA for the CDR3 is TGTGCCAGCAGCCAAACCCCCTCACTAGCGGGAGGAGACTCCTACGAGCAGTACTTC.

The table lists this clone with a few counts. The chain joins TRBV7-2 to TRBJ2-1, with 11 positions matching TRBD2. Trimming cost V 1 base and J 1 base; bases outside gene matches: 3. Germline V gene lookup returns CDR1 SGHTA and CDR2 FQGNSA. The CDR3 loop spans 17 amino acids. The CDR3 nucleotides are TGTGCCAGCAGCTTAGTAGCGGGGGGGCGGTCCTACAATGAGCAGTTCTTC. Translated, it gives CASSLVAGGRSYNEQFF.